Following are 23 T cell receptor beta chains from one sample sequenced in a study of T cell responses to AZD1222 COVID-19 vaccine. Profiled with immunoSEQ multiplex PCR; TCRdb holds only in-frame clones, not every one. The table includes approximately 140,000 clones, about 89% detected once. The sample was peripheral blood, taken 28 days after the second dose of the MenACWY control vaccine. The receptors stem from an adult who received the MenACWY meningococcal vaccine as a control.

The chain carries TRBV28 and TRBJ1-1; 10 positions match TRBD1. CDR1 is MDHEN and CDR2 is SYDVKM in the germline V gene. This CDR3 region has 14 residues. Losses at the gene ends were 4 bases for V and 4 bases for J; bases not matched to a gene: 3. CDR3 in amino acids: CASSSGQGTTEAFF. CDR3 DNA sequence: TGTGCCAGCAGTTCGGGACAGGGGACCACTGAAGCTTTCTTT.

This clone was seen only once. DNA of the CDR3: TGTGCCAGCAGCCCCGGACAGCCCTACGAGCAGTACTTC. Protein sequence: CASSPGQPYEQYF. The chain uses TRBV3-1 (or the pseudogene TRBV3-2) and TRBJ2-7, with D tentatively TRBD1 (6 bases). Germline V gives CDR1 LGHDT, CDR2 YNNKEL (reference sequence). Trimming removed 4 bases at V and 2 bases at J, with 9 bases between. This CDR3 is 13 amino acids long.

V is TRBV6-6 and J is TRBJ2-3; D gene uncertain. The V gene's germline CDR1 is MNHNY and CDR2 SVGAGI (reference sequence). V was clipped by 8 bases and J by 14 bases, with 20 bases between them. The CDR3 runs 12 residues. The chain's CDR3 is CASGSQMDRVYF. As DNA, the CDR3 is TGTGCCAGCGGATCGCAAATGGACCGGGTGTATTTT.

This chain links TRBV19 with TRBJ1-2; 10 bases match TRBD1. Germline loops: CDR1 LNHDA, CDR2 SQIVND (reference sequence). This CDR3 is built from 13 residues. V trimming: 5 bases; J trimming: 12 bases; junction bases outside the gene matches: 9. The CDR3 region is CASSPTGGKRNTF. CDR3 nucleotides: TGTGCCAGTAGTCCGACAGGGGGCAAGAGGAACACCTTC.

The V gene is TRBV24-1, the J gene TRBJ1-5; D call uncertain. This CDR3 contains 19 residues. The V gene's germline CDR1 is KGHDR and CDR2 SFDVKD. V lost 6 bases and J lost 2, with 25 bases in between. The CDR3 DNA reads as TGTGCCACCAGTCCCCTCTTCGGAGGTATTGGGTTGGGCAATCAGCCCCAGCATTTT. Translating it yields CATSPLFGGIGLGNQPQHF.

The DNA for the CDR3 is TGTGCCAGCAGTCGAGGGGGCAATCAGCCCCAGCATTTT. Translation: CASSRGGNQPQHF. J is TRBJ1-5 and V is TRBV6-2 or TRBV6-3; tentative D call: TRBD1 (5 bases). This CDR3 has 13 residues. The germline V and J ends were trimmed by 5 bases and 2 bases, with 7 bases remaining between them. Germline CDR1 reads MNHEY; CDR2 reads SVGEGT.

The gene calls are TRBV7-9 and TRBJ1-2; a possible D gene is TRBD1 (6 bases). The CDR3 loop spans 14 amino acids. V dropped 5 bases and J dropped 9 bases, with 19 bases sitting between them. Looked up from germline, CDR1 is SEHNR and CDR2 is FQNEAQ (reference sequence). The CDR3, as DNA: TGTGCCAGCAGCAAACCCGGTGCAGGGGATAGCTACACCTTC. It translates to CASSKPGAGDSYTF.

On this clone itself: The junction does not match germline at one end; this may be a read error. This chain uses TRBV7-7 with TRBJ2-5, with D possibly TRBD1 on 6 matching bases. CDR1 and CDR2 from the germline V gene are SSHAT and FNYEAQ (reference sequence). The CDR3 sequence is 13 residues long. The CDR3 spells CASSLDRRETQYF. Written as DNA, the CDR3 is TGTGCTAGCAGCCTGGACAGAAGAGAGACCCAGTACTTC.

The gene calls are TRBV12-3 or TRBV12-4 and TRBJ2-7; the D gene could be TRBD1 or TRBD2 (5 bases each). This CDR3 is built from 13 residues. V gave up 3 bases and J gave up 4 bases, with 10 bases separating them. CDR3 sequence reads: CASSFRGEYEQYF. The CDR3 DNA is TGTGCCAGCAGTTTTAGAGGGGAATACGAGCAGTACTTC.

This chain uses TRBV28 with TRBJ2-1, with unresolved D. CDR1 and CDR2 (germline): MDHEN, SYDVKM. V lost 3 bases, J lost 6 bases, and 6 bases lay in between. This CDR3 contains 12 residues. This chain's CDR3 is CASSFLFNEQFF. In nucleotides, the CDR3 is TGTGCCAGCAGTTTTCTGTTCAATGAGCAGTTCTTC.

The chain is built from TRBV27 and TRBJ2-1; TRBD2 matches 7 bases. V was pared by 5 bases and J by 8 bases, with 6 bases of the junction left unmatched. Germline CDR1 is MNHEY and CDR2 is SMNVEV (reference sequence). This CDR3 is built from 13 residues. The CDR3 reads CASSTRTRHEQFF. The CDR3 DNA reads TGTGCCAGCAGTACTCGGACTAGGCATGAGCAGTTCTTC.

The rearrangement links TRBV10-3 to TRBJ2-7, with 9 positions matching TRBD1. V was pared by 7 bases and J by 0 bases, with 4 bases of the junction left unmatched. There are 14 residues in the CDR3. CDR1 and CDR2 (germline): ENHRY, SYGVKD. As DNA, the CDR3 is TGTGCCATCACTCGGACAGGGGCCTCCTACGAGCAGTACTTC. Its translation is CAITRTGASYEQYF.

The rearrangement joins TRBV6-6 to TRBJ2-7; 10 positions match TRBD1. Germline V gives CDR1 MNHNY, CDR2 SVGAGI (reference sequence). J was trimmed by 4 bases and V by 6 bases; bases with no gene match: 12. The length of the CDR3 is 16 residues. The CDR3: CASSKTTGQGSYEQYF. CDR3 DNA sequence: TGTGCCAGCAGCAAAACAACGGGACAGGGGTCTTACGAGCAGTACTTC.

This clone was seen only a few times. The rearrangement links TRBV19 to TRBJ2-1; TRBD2 agrees at 7 bases. The CDR3 contains 14 residues. V lost 6 bases, J lost 4 bases, and 6 bases stayed unmatched. Per the germline V gene, CDR1 is LNHDA and CDR2 is SQIVND (reference sequence). The CDR3 spells CASRGGVLYNEQFF. The CDR3 DNA sequence: TGTGCCAGTAGGGGAGGGGTTCTATACAATGAGCAGTTCTTC.

This clone came up a few times. The V gene is TRBV6-1, the J gene TRBJ1-6; D remains ambiguous. The CDR3 consists of 15 residues. Germline CDR1 MNHNS, CDR2 SASEGT. V was trimmed by 1 base and J by 4 bases, leaving 8 bases between them. The CDR3 DNA is TGTGCCAGCAGTGAAGTACAGATTTATAATTCACCCCTCCACTTT. It encodes CASSEVQIYNSPLHF.

Points on this clone: The junction and the germline gene differ at one end; a read error may be behind it. This chain connects TRBV6-5 to TRBJ1-4; 8 nucleotides line up with TRBD1. The CDR3 is made up of 15 amino acids. Germline assignment: CDR1 MNHEY and CDR2 SVGAGI. The CDR3 spells CVSSSSTGVAEKLFF. The DNA for the CDR3 is TGTGTCAGCAGTTCCTCGACAGGGGTTGCAGAAAAACTGTTTTTT.

This clone has just one count. CDR3 protein: CASSLSPPGNNQPQHF. CDR3 in DNA: TGTGCCAGCAGCTTATCCCCTCCCGGGAACAATCAGCCCCAGCATTTT. V and J are TRBV7-9 and TRBJ1-5; unclear D gene. This CDR3 is built from 16 residues. Germline V gene data show CDR1 as SEHNR and CDR2 as FQNEAQ (reference sequence). Between the trimmed V and J ends, which lost 2 bases and 3 bases, there was a span of 14 bases.

The genes are TRBV18 and TRBJ1-6, with D maybe TRBD1 (6 bases). Trimming removed 2 bases at V and 6 bases at J, with 11 bases between. This CDR3 has 15 amino acids. Per the germline V gene, CDR1 is KGHSH and CDR2 is LQKENI. CDR3 DNA: TGTGCCAGCTCACCAAAACAGGGAATTAATTCACCCCTCCACTTT. Amino acids: CASSPKQGINSPLHF.

The chain couples TRBV7-2 to TRBJ2-1, with TRBD2 as a possible D gene (6 bases). The CDR3 has 14 amino acids. Germline V gene sequence: CDR1 SGHTA, CDR2 FQGNSA. V was cut by 4 bases and J by 0 bases, with 7 bases left in between. The CDR3 loop is CASSSGVSYNEQFF. The CDR3 coding sequence is TGTGCCAGCAGCTCGGGGGTCTCCTACAATGAGCAGTTCTTC.

This clone was counted a single time. The chain links TRBV5-4 to TRBJ2-7; tentative D call: TRBD1 (5 bases). Germline V gives CDR1 SGHNT, CDR2 YYREEE (reference sequence). The CDR3 is made up of 14 amino acids. The V and J ends lost 0 bases and 5 bases respectively, with 12 bases between them. The CDR3 region has the DNA TGTGCCAGCAGCTTGGGCCAGGGAAGAGACGAGCAGTACTTC. It is translated as CASSLGQGRDEQYF.

V gene TRBV12-3 or TRBV12-4 combines with J gene TRBJ2-7; D gene ambiguous. CDR3 length equals 12 residues. V was trimmed by 3 bases and J by 6 bases, leaving 9 bases between them. The CDR3 DNA reads as TGTGCCAGCAGTTTGGGAAGCGTCGAGCAGTACTTC. Translated, it gives CASSLGSVEQYF.

The genes are TRBV2 and TRBJ1-1; 8 bases fit TRBD1. The CDR3 has 16 residues. Germline V gene data show CDR1 as SNHLY and CDR2 as FYNNEI. J was trimmed by 4 bases and V by 3 bases; bases with no gene match: 10. The CDR3 DNA follows: TGTGCCAGCAGTGAGCGTCCGACAGGGGCTGCCACTGAAGCTTTCTTT. Encoded protein: CASSERPTGAATEAFF.

On this clone: Other DNA sequences from this sample encode an identical CDR3 as well. As DNA, the CDR3 is TGTGCCAGTAGTATTGGCTTGGGACTAGATACGCAGTATTTT. The encoded protein is CASSIGLGLDTQYF. The chain links TRBV19 to TRBJ2-3, with D possibly being TRBD2 (6 bases). V lost 3 bases and J 5 bases, leaving 12 bases between the germline ends. The CDR3 has 14 residues. Germline-derived CDR1 and CDR2 are LNHDA and SQIVND (reference sequence).